These T cell receptor beta chains were read from a single sample in a study of T cell changes during pregnancy in multiple sclerosis. Method: immunoSEQ multiplex PCR; TCRdb's copy keeps in-frame clones and lacks some. The sample carries about 99,000 clones, over 85% recorded once. The sample here was peripheral blood, taken after pregnancy. These receptors were obtained from a female donor with multiple sclerosis, enrolled in a pregnancy study. The CDR3 runs from the conserved cysteine through the conserved F or W. The D gene is left open where the match is weak. Not all rows give a size; the values are once, few, many and, for expanded clones, a class.

TRBJ1-3,15,TRBD1,.,TRBV10-3,CAIRDTGGAGNTIYF,TGTGCCATCAGAGATACAGGGGGCGCGGGAAACACCATATATTTT
TRBJ1-1,12,TRBD1,.,TRBV30,CASDRAQDEAFF,TGTGCCTCGGACAGGGCCCAGGATGAAGCTTTCTTT
TRBJ2-3,12,.,.,TRBV7-2,CASSLPADTQYF,TGTGCCAGCAGCCTTCCAGCAGATACGCAGTATTTT
TRBJ1-5,15,.,once,TRBV7-2,CASSLDGTTRQPQHF,TGTGCCAGCAGCTTAGATGGGACAACCAGACAGCCCCAGCATTTT
TRBJ2-5,16,TRBD1,.,TRBV7-2,CASSPDRGIESGTQYF,TGTGCCAGCAGCCCGGACAGGGGAATTGAGTCGGGGACCCAGTACTTC
TRBJ1-1,18,TRBD1,.,TRBV14,CASSPRGRGLISVAEAFF,TGTGCCAGCAGCCCCAGAGGCAGGGGGCTTATCTCGGTTGCTGAAGCTTTCTTT
TRBJ2-7,15,TRBD2,.,TRBV6-1,CASSEWGGSSYEQYF,TGTGCCAGCAGTGAATGGGGGGGGAGCTCCTACGAGCAGTACTTC
TRBJ1-4,14,.,.,TRBV5-1,CASSATSTNEKLFF,TGCGCCAGCAGCGCGACTTCAACTAATGAAAAACTGTTTTTT
TRBJ2-7,12,.,.,TRBV7-6,CASSRGTDEQYF,TGTGCCAGCAGCCGCGGGACTGACGAGCAGTACTTC
TRBJ2-2,17,TRBD2,many,TRBV11-3,CASSLDGAGAYTGELFF,TGTGCCAGCAGCTTAGATGGGGCGGGAGCCTACACCGGGGAGCTGTTTTTT